This TCR beta chain originates from a study of identical twins. This clonotype was seen a few times. It was template switching that added a universal primer site, and there were unique molecular identifiers on the cDNA. TCRdb fed the 5' RACE reads into MiXCR, producing one record per CDR3 protein. The sample holds 450,000 or so distinct CDR3 sequences, approximately 15% seen once. V lost 6 bases, J lost 5 bases, and 16 bases lay in between. Per the germline V gene, CDR1 is MNHNS and CDR2 is SASEGT. The CDR3 has 14 residues. This sample also appeared in a second study, on yellow fever vaccine responses in identical twins.

This TCR was recovered from a woman aged 18-29 years in good health. Sequencing was performed on CD4+ T cells sorted from blood. The chain joins TRBV6-1 to TRBJ1-1, with D possibly being TRBD1 (5 bases). The CDR3 loop is CASRRRGEGTEAFF. The DNA of the CDR3 is TGTGCCAGCAGGCGCAGAGGAGAGGGGACTGAAGCTTTCTTT.